A selection of T cell receptor beta chains follows, all from one sample in a study of neurological immune-mediated disorders. A single record per CDR3 protein comes from TCRdb applying MiXCR to the 5' RACE reads. This sample has 45,000 to 50,000 distinct CDR3 sequences, with about 26% found just once. Sequencing was done on a sample of PBMCs. These receptors were collected from a woman in her 70s in good health. Each CDR3 is given with its conserved first and last residue. A D gene is named only where the DNA matches it firmly. Expanded clones are given a class, and other clones once, few, many or no size at all.

V	size	D	J	DNA	CDR3
TRBV20-1	.	.	TRBJ2-7	TGCAGTGCTAGAGAAGAGGGCCGGTCGCAGTACTTC	CSAREEGRSQYF
TRBV18	.	.	TRBJ1-6	TGTGCCAGCTCTCCAAAACAGGGTAGTGGATCACCCCTCCACTTT	CASSPKQGSGSPLHF
TRBV7-9	many	.	TRBJ2-1	TGTGCCAGCAGCAGGTCGTCCGGGTACAATGAGCAGTTCTTC	CASSRSSGYNEQFF
TRBV2	many	.	TRBJ2-7	TGTGCCAGCATTGTTCCCCCTATGGTGGACGAGCAGTACTTC	CASIVPPMVDEQYF
TRBV10-3	few	TRBD1	TRBJ2-2	TGTGCCATCAGGAAAGGACAGGGCGACACCGGGGAGCTGTTTTTT	CAIRKGQGDTGELFF
TRBV5-1	many	TRBD1	TRBJ2-3	TGCGCCAGCAGCGGGGACAGGGCCCCAGATACGCAGTATTTT	CASSGDRAPDTQYF
TRBV7-9	.	TRBD1	TRBJ1-4	TGTGCCAGCACCCGGGACAGGGGCTCCAACGGTGAAAAACTGTTTTTT	CASTRDRGSNGEKLFF
TRBV5-4	.	TRBD2	TRBJ2-7	TGTGCCAGCAGCTCCGCCGGGGGGTCCGGCGAGCAGTACTTC	CASSSAGGSGEQYF
TRBV14	many	TRBD1	TRBJ2-1	TGTGCCAGCAGCCAAGGTCGCGGGTGGGGGACAGATGAGCAGTTCTTC	CASSQGRGWGTDEQFF
TRBV6-1	few	TRBD2	TRBJ2-1	TGTGCCAGCAGTGTCAGCGGGGGGCAGGATGAGCAGTTCTTC	CASSVSGGQDEQFF
TRBV4-3	.	.	TRBJ2-7	TGCGCCAGCAGCCAGACTAATGGGGTTTTAGACGAGCAGTACTTC	CASSQTNGVLDEQYF
TRBV27	many	TRBD1	TRBJ2-4	TGTGCCAGCAGGACGACCGGGACAGTGGCAGGGTACTTC	CASRTTGTVAGYF
TRBV6-5	many	.	TRBJ2-7	TGTGCCAGCAGTTATTCCCGGCCAACCTACTCCTACGAGCAGTACTTC	CASSYSRPTYSYEQYF
TRBV5-1	many	.	TRBJ1-5	TGCGCCAGCAGCTTGGTTTGGGGAAGCAATCAGCCCCAGCATTTT	CASSLVWGSNQPQHF
TRBV4-1	many	.	TRBJ2-7	TGCGCCAGCAGCCAAGGGACCACCTCCTACGAGCAGTACTTC	CASSQGTTSYEQYF
TRBV13	many	TRBD1	TRBJ2-5	TGTGCCAGCAGCATCAGGGGGCGCGTTGAGACCCAGTACTTC	CASSIRGRVETQYF
TRBV12-3/TRBV12-4	.	TRBD1	TRBJ2-5	TGTGCCAGCAGCCCCGGGACAGGGGAGGTGGAGACCCAGTACTTC	CASSPGTGEVETQYF
TRBV29-1	many	.	TRBJ1-5	TGCAGCGTTGAAAAAAAGATTGGGGATTATAGCAATCAGCCCCAGCATTTT	CSVEKKIGDYSNQPQHF
TRBV4-3	many	.	TRBJ2-3	TGCGCCAGCAGCCCCCGGGCGGTTAGCACAGATACGCAGTATTTT	CASSPRAVSTDTQYF
TRBV5-1	many	TRBD1	TRBJ1-1	TGCGCCAGCAGCTCCCGACAGGGGGCTAACACTGAAGCTTTCTTT	CASSSRQGANTEAFF
TRBV29-1	many	.	TRBJ1-2	TGCAGCGTTGTCACAGGGTATACGTCGGGGGGCTACACCTTC	CSVVTGYTSGGYTF
TRBV27	few	TRBD1	TRBJ1-4	TGTGCCAGCAGTACCCGGACAGGGCGAATGCCTAATGAAAAACTGTTTTTT	CASSTRTGRMPNEKLFF
TRBV7-2	many	.	TRBJ2-7	TGTGCCAGCAGCTTGCACTACGAGCAGTACTTC	CASSLHYEQYF
TRBV5-1	many	TRBD1	TRBJ1-1	TGCGCCAGCAGCTGGATGGGACAGGGGGACACTGAAGCTTTCTTT	CASSWMGQGDTEAFF
TRBV7-2	many	.	TRBJ1-5	TGTGCCAGCAGCCTAGTGGGGAGACAGCCCCAGCATTTT	CASSLVGRQPQHF
TRBV5-1	many	TRBD2	TRBJ2-3	TGCGCCAGCAGCAATAGCGGGGATAGCACAGATACGCAGTATTTT	CASSNSGDSTDTQYF
TRBV5-6	many	TRBD2	TRBJ2-1	TGTGCCAGCAGCCAGACTAGCGGGAGCTTGCCCTCCTACAATGAGCAGTTCTTC	CASSQTSGSLPSYNEQFF
TRBV12-3/TRBV12-4	.	.	TRBJ1-2	TGTGCCAGCAGTGGCGGCAGGGAGTATGGCTACACCTTC	CASSGGREYGYTF
TRBV20-1	many	.	TRBJ2-6	TGCAGTGCCCGAGGGCCCGGGGCCAACGTCCTGACTTTC	CSARGPGANVLTF
TRBV28	.	.	TRBJ2-3	TGTGCCAGCACCCTATCGGACGGGGGAGGTACGCAGTATTTT	CASTLSDGGGTQYF
TRBV7-2	many	TRBD2	TRBJ2-2	TGTGCCAGCAGCCCCTTCAGCGGGAGTGCCACCGGGGAGCTGTTTTTT	CASSPFSGSATGELFF
TRBV6-1	.	TRBD2	TRBJ2-2	TGTGCCAGCAGTGGACTAGCGGGAGGCGGCGGGGAGCTGTTTTTT	CASSGLAGGGGELFF
TRBV12-3/TRBV12-4	.	.	TRBJ1-1	TGTGCCAGCACCCTGACAGGTATGGGCTCTGAAGCTTTCTTT	CASTLTGMGSEAFF
TRBV5-6	.	.	TRBJ2-2	TGTGCCAGCAGCCATTCTGGGGCCATCTTCACCGGGGAGCTGTTTTTT	CASSHSGAIFTGELFF
TRBV27	many	.	TRBJ2-3	TGTGCCAGCAGTCCCTATCGGACATCGAGCACAGATACGCAGTATTTT	CASSPYRTSSTDTQYF
TRBV28	many	.	TRBJ2-1	TGTGCCAGCAGTTTAAAGGCTTATGACAGCCTTCGTCCCAATGAGCAGTTCTTC	CASSLKAYDSLRPNEQFF
TRBV5-1	many	TRBD1	TRBJ2-6	TGCGCCAGCAGCCCAGGGGGCTCTGGGGCCAACGTCCTGACTTTC	CASSPGGSGANVLTF